This paragraph reports one T cell receptor beta chain. Its antigen remains unidentified. Notes on the study in general: Tumor-infiltrating Treg TCR alpha and beta sequences overlapped most with tumor naive CD4+ T cells, then blood naive.

After constant-region reverse-primer amplification, full-length variable regions underwent semi-nested PCR with Nested Universal Primer A. TCRdb recomputed calls from the 5' RACE reads with MiXCR, one row per CDR3 protein. The sample includes nearly 55,000 distinct CDR3 sequences, roughly 15% seen only once; the top ten take about 2.2%. The clonotype comes from a female donor with breast cancer. Material for sequencing was naive CD4+ T cells sorted from blood. Subset in this sample: naive CD4+ T cells, CD4+CD45RA+CD25-.

The CDR3 sequence is CASSFDRSYEQYF. Written as DNA, the CDR3 is TGTGCCAGCAGTTTCGACCGCTCCTACGAGCAGTACTTC. This chain joins TRBV12-3 or TRBV12-4 and TRBJ2-7; D unclear. The CDR3 sequence is 13 residues long. V dropped 3 bases and J dropped 0 bases, with 6 bases sitting between them.